Shown below are 32 T cell receptor beta chains from a single sample sequenced in a study of preoperative IRX-2 immunotherapy in early breast cancer. The protocol was immunoSEQ multiplex PCR, while the TCRdb copy is restricted to in-frame clones and leaves out a portion. The repertoire includes fewer than 30,000 clones, roughly 90% of them detected once, and 9.8% sits in the top ten. The treatment here: preoperative locoregional IRX-2 cytokine immunotherapy. This material was acquired from a patient treated with IRX-2 immunotherapy. Source of these receptors: a human donor with breast cancer.

This clone was counted once. V gene TRBV19 combines with J gene TRBJ1-1; D may be TRBD1 (6 bases). This CDR3 spans 14 amino acids. V lost 5 bases and J lost 7, with 17 bases in between. Germline CDR1 reads LNHDA; CDR2 reads SQIVND (reference sequence). The chain's CDR3 is CASSPHRAPLEAFF. The CDR3 DNA sequence: TGTGCCAGTAGTCCCCACAGGGCACCCCTTGAAGCTTTCTTT.

This clone was counted a few times. V is TRBV2 and J is TRBJ1-1; D not resolved. Trimming stripped 2 bases from V and 3 bases from J, with 10 bases between. The CDR3 spans 14 residues. Germline CDR1 and CDR2: SNHLY and FYNNEI. The CDR3 region is CASSEWVEYTEAFF. CDR3 nucleotide sequence: TGTGCCAGCAGTGAATGGGTGGAGTACACTGAAGCTTTCTTT.

V usage is TRBV28 and J usage is TRBJ1-3, with D hard to call. Trimming shortened V by 1 base and J by 4 bases, and 11 bases separated the two germline ends. This CDR3 region has 15 residues. CDR1 and CDR2 (germline): MDHEN, SYDVKM. Here the CDR3 reads CASSLSGSWGNTIYF. The CDR3 DNA sequence: TGTGCCAGCAGTTTATCGGGTTCGTGGGGAAACACCATATATTTT. Combining the CDR3 with reference TRBV28 and TRBJ1-3 gives the whole variable domain DVKVTQSSRYLVKRTGEKVFLECVQDMDHENMFWYRQDPGLGLRLIYFSYDVKMKEKGDIPEGYSVSREKKERFSLILESASTNQTSMYLCASSLSGSWGNTIYFGEGSWLTVV.

The chain combines TRBV27 with TRBJ1-1; D is possibly TRBD1 (5 bases). CDR1 is MNHEY and CDR2 is SMNVEV in the germline V gene (reference sequence). V lost 2 bases, J lost 1 base, and 5 bases lay in between. The CDR3 is made up of 13 amino acids. For the CDR3, the DNA is TGTGCCAGCAGTTTAGGGGGGAACACTGAAGCTTTCTTT. This sequence encodes CASSLGGNTEAFF.

This clone was seen only a few times. The chain has TRBV5-1 and TRBJ2-7; the match to TRBD1 covers 7 bases. The CDR3 runs 13 residues. Germline V gene sequence: CDR1 SGHRS, CDR2 YFSETQ. The V gene end was trimmed by 4 bases and the J gene end by 7 bases; junction bases not matched to a gene: 8. As DNA, the CDR3 is TGCGCCAGCAGCCAGGGACAGTCCTTGGAGCAGTACTTC. This encodes CASSQGQSLEQYF.

The CDR3 nucleotides read TGCGCCAGCAGCCGAAGAGAGGGCACAGATACGCAGTATTTT. Amino acids: CASSRREGTDTQYF. The chain is built from TRBV5-1 and TRBJ2-3; D is uncertain. The CDR3 consists of 14 residues. V gave up 4 bases and J gave up 1 base, with 10 bases separating them. CDR1 is SGHRS, CDR2 YFSETQ, per germline.

This clone was found once. V is TRBV6-5 and J is TRBJ2-5, with TRBD1 as a possible D gene (5 bases). Germline lookup yields CDR1 MNHEY and CDR2 SVGAGI. V lost 2 bases and J lost 3, with 10 bases in between. The CDR3 has 14 amino acids. CDR3 bases: TGTGCCAGCAGTTACAATGGCAGGGAAGAGACCCAGTACTTC. Its translation is CASSYNGREETQYF.

The gene calls are TRBV9 and TRBJ2-1, with TRBD2 matching 7 bases. Germline trimming cut 0 bases from V and 6 bases from J; bases unmatched to any gene: 6. The CDR3 runs to 15 residues. The germline V gene encodes CDR1 SGDLS and CDR2 YYNGEE. CDR3 sequence reads: CASSVVGGGSNEQFF. CDR3 sequence (DNA): TGTGCCAGCAGCGTAGTTGGGGGAGGGAGCAATGAGCAGTTCTTC.

The chain is built from TRBV2 and TRBJ2-7; D gene ambiguous. V was pared by 5 bases and J by 0 bases, with 14 bases between. CDR1 and CDR2 from the germline V gene are SNHLY and FYNNEI. The CDR3 contains 15 residues. The CDR3 DNA reads TGTGCCAGCAGTCGCGGCCGGCTGATCTCCTACGAGCAGTACTTC. It translates to CASSRGRLISYEQYF.

This chain uses TRBV6-5 with TRBJ2-3; 9 bases are a match to TRBD2. Trimming at V came to 4 bases and at J to 2 bases, leaving 4 bases not matched to a gene. This CDR3 region has 15 residues. CDR1 is MNHEY and CDR2 is SVGAGI in the germline V gene. Here the CDR3 DNA reads TGTGCCAGCAGTTCCGTAGCGGGAGACACAGATACGCAGTATTTT. It yields the protein CASSSVAGDTDTQYF.

CDR3 DNA: TGCGCCAGCAGCCGGGACGGCGTGAGCTCCTACAATGAGCAGTTCTTC. This gives the protein CASSRDGVSSYNEQFF. The chain links TRBV5-1 to TRBJ2-1, with D possibly called TRBD1 or TRBD2 (5 bases each). Trimming took off 4 bases at V and 0 bases at J, with 14 bases between the two ends. The CDR3 loop spans 16 amino acids. Per the germline V gene, CDR1 is SGHRS and CDR2 is YFSETQ.

The chain carries TRBV7-2 and TRBJ1-6; 7 bases align to TRBD1. The CDR3 covers 15 residues. The germline V gene encodes CDR1 SGHTA and CDR2 FQGNSA. After removal of 4 bases from V and 6 bases from J, the junction contained 6 bases not matched to a gene. CDR3: CASSSFRDSNSPLHF. CDR3 bases: TGTGCCAGCAGCTCCTTCAGGGACAGTAATTCACCCCTCCACTTT.

V gene TRBV28 combines with J gene TRBJ2-7; D might be TRBD1 or TRBD2, each matching 5 bases. The CDR3 totals 12 residues. The germline V gene has CDR1 MDHEN and CDR2 SYDVKM. V lost 8 bases and J 4 bases, leaving 12 bases between the germline ends. The CDR3 nucleotides are TGTGCCAGCCTGGGGGACGGGTACGAGCAGTACTTC. Translation: CASLGDGYEQYF.

In this sample, this clone turned up a few times. The chain uses TRBV6-5 and TRBJ2-5; D is unclear. The germline V and J ends were trimmed by 6 bases and 1 base, with 9 bases remaining between them. The CDR3 runs 13 residues. CDR1 is MNHEY, CDR2 SVGAGI, per germline. The CDR3, as DNA: TGTGCCAGCAGCGTGACCCTCCAAGAGACCCAGTACTTC. The encoded protein is CASSVTLQETQYF.

The chain employs TRBV27 and TRBJ2-2, with D possibly TRBD2 on 6 matching bases. The CDR3 runs 16 residues. Trimming pared 5 bases from V and 4 bases from J, leaving 17 bases between. CDR1 and CDR2 (germline): MNHEY, SMNVEV (reference sequence). CDR3 sequence reads: CASSPSGGESTGELFF. The CDR3, as DNA: TGTGCCAGCAGTCCATCCGGCGGGGAGTCCACCGGGGAGCTGTTTTTT.

V usage is TRBV5-1 and J usage is TRBJ2-5; 14 nucleotides agree with TRBD2. The CDR3 covers 18 residues. Looked up from germline, CDR1 is SGHRS and CDR2 is YFSETQ. After removal of 0 bases from V and 4 bases from J, the junction contained 8 bases not matched to a gene. The CDR3 nucleotides are TGCGCCAGCAGCTTGGGACTAGCGGGAGGGCCGAGGGGAGAGACCCAGTACTTC. Amino acids: CASSLGLAGGPRGETQYF.

This chain joins TRBV7-2 and TRBJ2-7; D uncertain. The V and J ends lost 5 bases and 1 base respectively, with 15 bases between them. The CDR3 contains 15 residues. CDR1 is SGHTA and CDR2 is FQGNSA in the germline V gene. The CDR3 bases are TGTGCCAGCAGCCCATCCTCGACTGGATCCTACGAGCAGTACTTC. Translation gives CASSPSSTGSYEQYF.

This chain connects TRBV27 to TRBJ2-2; 8 bases are shared with TRBD1. Per germline, CDR1 MNHEY and CDR2 SMNVEV (reference sequence). The CDR3 has 12 amino acids. With 8 bases clipped from V and 5 bases from J, the junction kept 1 base outside the gene matches. This CDR3 reads CASGQGTGELFF. The CDR3 DNA is TGTGCCAGCGGACAGGGAACCGGGGAGCTGTTTTTT.

This sequence joins TRBV28 and TRBJ1-2; 10 positions match TRBD1. V lost 6 bases and J lost 3; bases outside the gene matches: 10. The CDR3 spans 16 residues. The germline gives CDR1 MDHEN, CDR2 SYDVKM. The CDR3 here is CASSPLPGQGYYGYTF. DNA of the CDR3: TGTGCCAGCAGCCCCCTACCGGGACAGGGGTACTATGGCTACACCTTC.

In this sample, this clone turned up a few times. The chain joins TRBV9 to TRBJ2-5; TRBD2 agrees at 12 bases. CDR3 length equals 16 residues. The germline CDR1 and CDR2 sequences are SGDLS and YYNGEE. V lost 4 bases to trimming and J lost 1 base; unmatched junction nucleotides: 5. The CDR3 DNA reads TGTGCCAGCAGCCCCCGGACTAGCGGGGTCCAAGAGACCCAGTACTTC. It translates to CASSPRTSGVQETQYF. Drawing the rest from reference TRBV9 and TRBJ2-5, the complete variable domain is DSGVTQTPKHLITATGQRVTLRCSPRSGDLSVYWYQQSLDQGLQFLIQYYNGEERAKGNILERFSAQQFPDLHSELNLSSLELGDSALYFCASSPRTSGVQETQYFGPGTRLLVL.

The V and J genes are TRBV25-1 and TRBJ2-1; 8 bases align to TRBD2. From germline, CDR1 is MGHDK and CDR2 SYGVNS. The CDR3 contains 12 residues. Trimming cost V 6 bases and J 7 bases; bases outside gene matches: 2. CDR3 in amino acids: CASRGTSNEQFF. The DNA of the CDR3 is TGTGCCAGCAGGGGGACTAGTAATGAGCAGTTCTTC.

The CDR3 DNA reads as TGTGCCAGCAGCAGGGGGACGCCGGCAACTAATGAAAAACTGTTTTTT. The encoded protein is CASSRGTPATNEKLFF. The gene calls are TRBV27 and TRBJ1-4; 7 bases line up with TRBD1. The length of the CDR3 is 16 residues. Looked up from germline, CDR1 is MNHEY and CDR2 is SMNVEV (reference sequence). After removal of 6 bases from V and 0 bases from J, the junction contained 7 bases not matched to a gene.

The rearrangement uses TRBV5-1 and TRBJ1-1, with no clear D. Deletions cut 1 base from V and 1 base from J, with 5 bases between. The CDR3 is made up of 13 amino acids. CDR1 is SGHRS and CDR2 is YFSETQ in the germline V gene. The CDR3 sequence is CASSLKQNTEAFF. CDR3 sequence (DNA): TGCGCCAGCAGCTTGAAACAGAACACTGAAGCTTTCTTT.

The gene calls are TRBV14 and TRBJ1-2, with D unresolved. Trimming took 0 bases from V and 0 from J, leaving 11 bases between them. In germline, CDR1 is SGHDN, CDR2 FVKESK. There are 16 residues in the CDR3. The CDR3 bases are TGTGCCAGCAGCCAAGATCACGGGAGACCTAACTATGGCTACACCTTC. Its protein is CASSQDHGRPNYGYTF.

V gene TRBV6-1 combines with J gene TRBJ1-1, with TRBD1 matching over 8 bases. CDR1 MNHNS and CDR2 SASEGT come from the germline V gene. Trimming cost V 7 bases and J 5 bases; bases outside gene matches: 9. The CDR3 contains 14 residues. This CDR3 is CASILDRVRTEAFF. The CDR3 bases are TGTGCCAGCATCCTGGACAGGGTGAGGACTGAAGCTTTCTTT.

The chain links TRBV13 to TRBJ1-2, with D uncertain. The ends were cut back, 5 bases at V and 4 bases at J, with 20 bases in the middle. This CDR3 comprises 16 residues. Germline CDR1 and CDR2: PRHDT and FYEKMQ (reference sequence). Here the CDR3 reads CASSLKSGREFYGYTF. The DNA of the CDR3 is TGTGCCAGCAGCCTCAAATCGGGAAGGGAATTCTATGGCTACACCTTC.

This sequence joins TRBV27 and TRBJ2-3, with D uncertain. There are 14 residues in the CDR3. From germline, CDR1 is MNHEY and CDR2 SMNVEV (reference sequence). Trimming pared 2 bases from V and 0 bases from J, leaving 6 bases between. CDR3 nucleotides: TGTGCCAGCAGTTTAACAACTAGCACAGATACGCAGTATTTT. Translated: CASSLTTSTDTQYF.

The chain links TRBV6-5 to TRBJ2-5; the match to TRBD1 covers 7 bases. Losses at the gene ends were 6 bases for V and 1 base for J; bases not matched to a gene: 8. The CDR3 is 15 amino acids. The V gene's germline CDR1 is MNHEY and CDR2 SVGAGI. The chain's CDR3 is CASSQTGVPQETQYF. The CDR3 nucleotides are TGTGCCAGCAGCCAAACAGGGGTGCCCCAAGAGACCCAGTACTTC.

This clone was observed a handful of times. V usage is TRBV15 and J usage is TRBJ1-3, with D possibly matching TRBD1 (5 bases). The CDR3 totals 13 residues. V shed 1 base and J shed 12 bases, with 13 bases lying between them. In germline, CDR1 is LNHNV, CDR2 YYDKDF (reference sequence). Here the CDR3 DNA reads TGTGCCACCAGCAGAGGGAGGGGTTCCGGCATATATTTT. It is translated as CATSRGRGSGIYF. Full variable domain (rest looked up from reference TRBV15 and TRBJ1-3): DAMVIQNPRYQVTQFGKPVTLSCSQTLNHNVMYWYQQKSSQAPKLLFHYYDKDFNNEADTPDNFQSRRPNTSFCFLDIRSPGLGDTAMYLCATSRGRGSGIYFGEGSWLTVV.

There are a few counts of this clone. CDR3: CASSFRGAGYGYTF. CDR3 DNA sequence: TGTGCCAGCAGTTTCCGGGGGGCTGGCTATGGCTACACCTTC. The chain has TRBV27 and TRBJ1-2, with D possibly being TRBD1 (6 bases). Germline V gene lookup returns CDR1 MNHEY and CDR2 SMNVEV (reference sequence). The CDR3 extends over 14 amino acids. Trimming left V 3 bases short and J 4 bases short, with 12 bases between.

This rearrangement joins TRBV5-1 to TRBJ2-5, with D possibly being TRBD1 or TRBD2 (6 bases each). CDR3 size: 16 residues. Deletions cut 1 base from V and 5 bases from J, with 18 bases between. CDR1 is SGHRS, CDR2 YFSETQ, per germline. The CDR3 bases are TGCGCCAGCAGCTTGCGCGGGGTAGGGGGTACGGAGACCCAGTACTTC. Translation: CASSLRGVGGTETQYF. The variable domain in full, completed from reference TRBV5-1 and TRBJ2-5, reads KAGVTQTPRYLIKTRGQQVTLSCSPISGHRSVSWYQQTPGQGLQFLFEYFSETQRNKGNFPGRFSGRQFSNSRSEMNVSTLELGDSALYLCASSLRGVGGTETQYFGPGTRLLVL.

CDR3 nucleotides: TGTGCCAGCCTTGCTAGCGGCACCGGGGAGCTGTTTTTT. This gives the protein CASLASGTGELFF. The chain employs TRBV6-4 and TRBJ2-2; 7 bases are a match to TRBD2. Germline V gene lookup returns CDR1 MRHNA and CDR2 SNTAGT. Trimming at V came to 8 bases and at J to 4 bases, leaving 4 bases not matched to a gene. The CDR3 runs to 13 residues.